The clone carrying this T cell receptor (beta chain) occurred many times. Its antigen is unidentified. Library preparation (for TCRbeta) was performed with unique molecular identifiers. TCRdb re-called the PCR reads through MiXCR, storing one row per CDR3 protein. The table lists around 200,000 distinct CDR3 sequences, roughly 10% of them singletons. This CDR3 has 14 residues. The germline CDR1 and CDR2 sequences are KGHSH and LQKENI. With V trimmed by 3 bases and J by 5 bases, 4 bases remained unmatched. The source of the sample is a study of T-cell reconstitution after alpha-beta-depleted transplantation in children. Study observations and caveats: T-cell counts and diversity at one year post-transplant came mainly from newly produced T cells. Reported findings indicate that, about two months after transplant, alpha-beta T cells came from several hundred expanded clones, which were derived from non-depleted graft cells. Surviving recipient T cells and thymic progenitors accounted for the high day-60 TCRbeta diversity observed in some patients.

V is TRBV18 and J is TRBJ2-5; 9 nucleotides align to TRBD1. The sequence was obtained from a child younger than two with acute myeloid leukemia, due to receive a stem cell transplant. The sequenced sample was PBMCs, obtained before TCRalphabeta/CD19-depleted stem cell transplant. CDR3 loop: CASSPRTGEETQYF. The CDR3 bases are TGTGCCAGCTCACCCCGGACAGGGGAGGAGACCCAGTACTTC.